Listed here is a single T cell receptor (beta chain). Assay used: immunoSEQ multiplex PCR; TCRdb lists only in-frame clones, some missing. The sample holds about 3,600 clones; approximately 65% are singletons and the top ten take over 9%. The germline CDR1 and CDR2 sequences are MRHNA and SNTAGT. The length of the CDR3 is 16 residues. J was trimmed by 1 base and V by 4 bases; bases with no gene match: 6. This entry is derived from a study of T cell repertoires in ileal Crohn's disease. About the study: Patients had a median roughly 8-year disease duration, and less than 45% were active smokers. About half received postoperative treatment, around twelve with thiopurines and 18 anti-TNF.

This rearrangement joins TRBV6-4 to TRBJ2-2, with 7 bases identical to TRBD1. The sequence derives from an adult with Crohn's disease. The specimen sequenced was ileal tissue. The CDR3 DNA is TGTGCCAGCAGTGTACCAGGGGGTTGGAACACCGGGGAGCTGTTTTTT. It translates to CASSVPGGWNTGELFF.